The clone carrying this TCR beta chain was recorded once. No antigen is known for it. Germline V gene sequence: CDR1 SGHRS, CDR2 YFSETQ. Deletions cut 4 bases from V and 5 bases from J, with 18 bases between. The CDR3 length is 16 residues. Sequenced by immunoSEQ multiplex PCR; TCRdb stores in-frame clones only, minus some. The sample consists of around 43,000 clones, roughly 89% of them appearing once. The sample belongs to a study of Tregs in tolerant kidney transplant recipients. General study results and limits: Biological reproducibility was not directly addressed in this study.

Sequencing used Tregs from blood. This receptor was identified in a human donor in good health. The chain links TRBV5-1 to TRBJ1-4; a possible D gene is TRBD1 (6 bases). CDR3 bases: TGCGCCAGCAGCCACTGGCCCCGGGACACAAATGAAAAACTGTTTTTT. This codes for CASSHWPRDTNEKLFF. The entire variable domain, with the rest obtained from reference TRBV5-1 and TRBJ1-4, is as follows: KAGVTQTPRYLIKTRGQQVTLSCSPISGHRSVSWYQQTPGQGLQFLFEYFSETQRNKGNFPGRFSGRQFSNSRSEMNVSTLELGDSALYLCASSHWPRDTNEKLFFGSGTQLSVL.